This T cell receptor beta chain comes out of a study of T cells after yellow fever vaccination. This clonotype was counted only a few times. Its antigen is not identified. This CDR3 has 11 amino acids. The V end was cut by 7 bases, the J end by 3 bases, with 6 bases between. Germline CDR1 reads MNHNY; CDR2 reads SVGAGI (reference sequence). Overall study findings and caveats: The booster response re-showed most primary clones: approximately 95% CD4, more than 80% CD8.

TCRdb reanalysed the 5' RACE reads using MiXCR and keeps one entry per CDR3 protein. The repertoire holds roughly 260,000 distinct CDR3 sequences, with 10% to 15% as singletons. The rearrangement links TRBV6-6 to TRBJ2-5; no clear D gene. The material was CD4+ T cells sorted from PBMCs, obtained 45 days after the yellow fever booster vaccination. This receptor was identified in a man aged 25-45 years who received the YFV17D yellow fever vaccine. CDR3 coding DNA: TGTGCCAGCACCCTTAAAGAGACCCAGTACTTC. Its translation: CASTLKETQYF.